This passage covers 13 T cell receptor beta chains from one sample sequenced in a study of neurological immune-mediated disorders. MiXCR was run by TCRdb on the 5' RACE reads, yielding one entry per CDR3 protein. This table has approximately 65,000 distinct CDR3 sequences, more than 3.5% appearing once. Sequenced input: PBMCs. All receptors derive from a man aged 45-65 years with multiple sclerosis.

V is TRBV7-2 and J is TRBJ2-2, with 7 bases identical to TRBD2. Trimming at V came to 3 bases and at J to 0 bases, leaving 4 bases not matched to a gene. There are 16 residues in the CDR3. Looked up from germline, CDR1 is SGHTA and CDR2 is FQGNSA. CDR3 in amino acids: CASSLKAGSNTGELFF. CDR3 DNA sequence: TGTGCCAGCAGCTTGAAAGCGGGGTCGAACACCGGGGAGCTGTTTTTT.

This clonotype was counted many times. The V call is TRBV9, the J call TRBJ1-2, with D hard to call. This CDR3 region has 14 residues. Germline V gene lookup returns CDR1 SGDLS and CDR2 YYNGEE. The germline V and J ends were trimmed by 4 bases and 8 bases, with 18 bases remaining between them. CDR3 amino acids: CASSPKSGEYGYTF. CDR3 nucleotide sequence: TGTGCCAGCAGCCCCAAGTCTGGCGAATACGGCTACACCTTC. Drawing the rest from reference TRBV9 and TRBJ1-2, the complete variable domain is DSGVTQTPKHLITATGQRVTLRCSPRSGDLSVYWYQQSLDQGLQFLIQYYNGEERAKGNILERFSAQQFPDLHSELNLSSLELGDSALYFCASSPKSGEYGYTFGSGTRLTVV.

In this sample, this clonotype turned up many times. J is TRBJ2-3 and V is TRBV7-6; perhaps TRBD2 as D (7 bases). Trimming left V 1 base short and J 5 bases short, with 16 bases between. The CDR3 length is 16 residues. Germline V CDR1 and CDR2: SGHVS, FNYEAQ. The CDR3 loop reads CASSLGGTGGGDTQYF. As DNA, the CDR3 is TGTGCCAGCAGCTTAGGAGGCACGGGGGGCGGAGATACGCAGTATTTT.

This clonotype was seen ten or more times. V and J are TRBV6-5 and TRBJ2-2, with 8 bases fitting TRBD1. The V segment lost 4 bases and the J segment 7 bases; nucleotides outside the gene matches: 5. Germline CDR1 is MNHEY and CDR2 is SVGAGI. The CDR3 extends over 14 amino acids. CDR3 sequence: CASSWTGSGGELFF. DNA of the CDR3: TGTGCCAGCAGTTGGACAGGGAGTGGCGGGGAGCTGTTTTTT.

Only a few counts were recorded for this clonotype. This rearrangement joins TRBV12-3 or TRBV12-4 to TRBJ1-2; D possibly corresponds to TRBD1 (6 bases). Trimming cost V 3 bases and J 1 base, with 9 bases left between them. CDR3 size: 14 residues. The CDR3 nucleotides read TGTGCCAGCAGTTTGAGGGGGGGTAACTATGGCTACACCTTC. This sequence encodes CASSLRGGNYGYTF.

A word on this clonotype: Sequence at one end of the junction differs from germline and may be a read error. This sequence joins TRBV7-7 and TRBJ2-2, with 7 positions matching TRBD1. The CDR3 is made up of 16 amino acids. Germline CDR1 is SSHAT and CDR2 is FNYEAQ (reference sequence). CDR3: CASSLGRDRPTGELFF. For the CDR3, the DNA is TGTGCTAGCAGCTTAGGAAGGGACAGACCCACCGGGGAGCTGTTTTTT. Combining the CDR3 with reference TRBV7-7 and TRBJ2-2 gives the whole variable domain GAGVSQSPRYKVTKRGQDVTLRCDPISSHATLYWYQQALGQGPEFLTYFNYEAQPDKSGLPSDRFSAERPEGSISTLTIQRTEQRDSAMYRCASSLGRDRPTGELFFGEGSRLTVL.

This sequence joins TRBV5-1 and TRBJ1-1; tentatively, D is TRBD1 (6 bases). CDR1 and CDR2 from the germline V gene are SGHRS and YFSETQ. Between the trimmed V and J ends, which lost 4 bases and 5 bases, there was a span of 15 bases. The CDR3 is 14 amino acids. The CDR3 DNA reads as TGCGCCAGCAGCCGGGACACCGATGGGACTGAAGCTTTCTTT. Amino acid sequence: CASSRDTDGTEAFF.

This clonotype was seen more than once but under ten times. One end of the junction does not line up with germline, which may come from a read error. V gene TRBV5-1 combines with J gene TRBJ1-5; 10 bases agree with TRBD1. CDR3 length: 14 amino acids. Looked up from germline, CDR1 is SGHRS and CDR2 is YFSETQ. CDR3 bases: TGCGCCAGCAGCTTCGGGACAGGGGAGGAGCCCCAGAATTTT. Translated, it gives CASSFGTGEEPQNF.

This clonotype occurred a few times. This sequence joins TRBV7-8 and TRBJ1-2; 8 bases line up with TRBD1. Germline CDR1 reads SGHVS; CDR2 reads FQNEAQ. The ends lost 1 base at V and 0 bases at J; junction bases unmatched: 4. CDR3 length: 16 amino acids. The CDR3 DNA is TGTGCCAGCAGCTTAGTTGGGACAGGAGCTAACTATGGCTACACCTTC. Amino acids: CASSLVGTGANYGYTF.

This clonotype was observed a handful of times. The chain employs TRBV5-1 and TRBJ2-7, with 8 nucleotides matching TRBD1. The CDR3 covers 16 residues. Per germline, CDR1 SGHRS and CDR2 YFSETQ. With V trimmed by 4 bases and J by 2 bases, 11 bases remained unmatched. The CDR3 protein is CASSIISGTGPYEQYF. In nucleotides, the CDR3 is TGCGCCAGCAGCATTATTTCCGGGACAGGTCCCTACGAGCAGTACTTC.

This clonotype occurred many times. This rearrangement joins TRBV5-1 to TRBJ2-1, with TRBD1 identical over 7 bases. V was pared by 4 bases and J by 5 bases, with 9 bases of the junction left unmatched. Germline assignment: CDR1 SGHRS and CDR2 YFSETQ. CDR3 length: 15 amino acids. CDR3 residues: CASSHEPGQHNEQFF. CDR3 in DNA: TGCGCCAGCAGCCACGAGCCGGGACAGCACAATGAGCAGTTCTTC.

This clonotype came up many times. This sequence joins TRBV5-6 and TRBJ2-1, with 10 bases lining up with TRBD2. J gave up 7 bases and V 5 bases, and 9 bases lay outside the gene matches. From germline, CDR1 is SGHDT and CDR2 YYEEEE. The length of the CDR3 is 15 residues. The CDR3 sequence: CASSSGTSAWNEQFF. The CDR3 nucleotides are TGTGCCAGCAGTTCCGGGACTAGCGCGTGGAATGAGCAGTTCTTC. Based on the CDR3 plus reference TRBV5-6 and TRBJ2-1, the full variable domain is DAGVTQSPTHLIKTRGQQVTLRCSPKSGHDTVSWYQQALGQGPQFIFQYYEEEERQRGNFPDRFSGHQFPNYSSELNVNALLLGDSALYLCASSSGTSAWNEQFFGPGTRLTVL.

This clonotype showed up many times. The rearrangement uses TRBV12-5 and TRBJ1-5; D call uncertain. V lost 1 base to trimming and J lost 0 bases, with 7 bases between them. The CDR3 has 15 amino acids. CDR1 is LGHNT, CDR2 FRNRAP, per germline. The CDR3 DNA follows: TGTGCTAGTGGTTTGGGGGATGTTAGCAATCAGCCCCAGCATTTT. It yields the protein CASGLGDVSNQPQHF.